The 32 T cell receptor beta chains given below trace back to one sample, sequenced in a study of blood T cell repertoires in COVID-19. TCRdb keeps only in-frame clones here, not all; method: immunoSEQ multiplex PCR. Counted here are fewer than 450,000 clones, 88% occurring once; the ten biggest clones make up 10% to 15%. The sequencing sample was made of peripheral blood. The receptor set was obtained from a woman between 45 and 60 years old with COVID-19, enrolled during active disease.

J is TRBJ1-2 and V is TRBV2; D may be TRBD1 (5 bases). The CDR3 totals 11 residues. Trimming stripped 3 bases from V and 7 bases from J, with 6 bases between. Per the germline V gene, CDR1 is SNHLY and CDR2 is FYNNEI. The CDR3 reads CASSEGPGYTF. Written as DNA, the CDR3 is TGTGCCAGCAGTGAGGGGCCTGGCTACACCTTC.

The chain joins TRBV18 to TRBJ1-1; no definite D call. Trimming removed 4 bases at V and 3 bases at J, with 12 bases between. Germline assignment: CDR1 KGHSH and CDR2 LQKENI. The CDR3 has 14 residues. The chain's CDR3 is CASSLEGDYTEAFF. The CDR3 DNA follows: TGTGCCAGCTCACTAGAGGGCGATTACACTGAAGCTTTCTTT.

The rearrangement uses TRBV19 and TRBJ1-5; 9 bases line up with TRBD1. Per germline, CDR1 LNHDA and CDR2 SQIVND (reference sequence). The CDR3 has 17 amino acids. The V and J ends lost 9 bases and 0 bases, in that order; junction bases with no gene match: 12. DNA for the CDR3: TGTGCCAGCCGCGGACAGGGGTCTACATATAGCAATCAGCCCCAGCATTTT. Translation gives CASRGQGSTYSNQPQHF.

This clone has just a few counts. The rearrangement uses TRBV3-1 (or the pseudogene TRBV3-2) and TRBJ1-2; D is perhaps TRBD1 (6 bases). Germline V gene data show CDR1 as LGHDT and CDR2 as YNNKEL (reference sequence). The CDR3 is 12 amino acids. The V gene lost 3 bases and the J gene lost 5 bases, with 7 bases spanning the gap. CDR3 DNA sequence: TGTGCCAGCAGCCAGGGACATTATGGCTACACCTTC. Its translation: CASSQGHYGYTF.

The chain recombines TRBV2 with TRBJ2-3; 11 bases match TRBD2. Germline V CDR1 and CDR2: SNHLY, FYNNEI. The CDR3 contains 17 residues. V gave up 1 base and J gave up 2 bases; unmatched junction bases: 5. The chain's CDR3 is CASSEGLAGGYTDTQYF. The CDR3 DNA reads TGTGCCAGCAGTGAAGGGCTAGCGGGGGGATACACAGATACGCAGTATTTT. The whole variable domain, filled in from reference TRBV2 and TRBJ2-3, reads EPEVTQTPSHQVTQMGQEVILRCVPISNHLYFYWYRQILGQKVEFLVSFYNNEISEKSEIFDDQFSVERPDGSNFTLKIRSTKLEDSAMYFCASSEGLAGGYTDTQYFGPGTRLTVL.

The CDR3 DNA reads as TGCGCCAGCAATCTAAGTAAGGGAGGCACTGAAGCTTTCTTT. Translation: CASNLSKGGTEAFF. J is TRBJ1-1 and V is TRBV10-2; D ambiguous. CDR1 and CDR2 (germline): WSHSY, SAAADI. The CDR3 is made up of 14 amino acids. Trimming stripped 7 bases from V and 4 bases from J, with 16 bases between.

The chain carries TRBV3-1 (or the pseudogene TRBV3-2) and TRBJ2-3, with 11 bases aligning to TRBD1. The CDR3 loop spans 15 amino acids. Germline CDR1 is LGHDT and CDR2 is YNNKEL (reference sequence). The trim removed 6 bases at V and 5 bases at J, leaving 7 bases unmatched. The chain's CDR3 is CASSQDRGRGDTQYF. The CDR3, as DNA: TGTGCCAGCAGTCAGGACAGGGGGCGAGGAGATACGCAGTATTTT.

The V and J genes are TRBV19 and TRBJ2-6; possible D gene TRBD2, 5 bases. The CDR3 length is 14 residues. V lost 5 bases and J lost 4, with 9 bases in between. The germline V gene has CDR1 LNHDA and CDR2 SQIVND (reference sequence). CDR3 bases: TGTGCCAGTAGTCGGGGATTCGGGGCCAACGTCCTGACTTTC. Its translation is CASSRGFGANVLTF.

The rearrangement uses TRBV19 and TRBJ1-4, with 9 bases lining up with TRBD1. CDR3 length: 14 residues. From germline, CDR1 is LNHDA and CDR2 SQIVND (reference sequence). Trimming removed 10 bases from V and 6 bases from J; junction bases left unmatched: 9. CDR3 DNA sequence: TGTGCCACCCAGAGGGACAGGGTGGATGAAAAACTGTTTTTT. It is translated as CATQRDRVDEKLFF.

The chain carries TRBV7-2 and TRBJ1-5; the D is unclear. The V end was cut by 1 base, the J end by 7 bases, with 8 bases between. There are 13 residues in the CDR3. Per the germline V gene, CDR1 is SGHTA and CDR2 is FQGNSA. The DNA of the CDR3 is TGTGCCAGCAGCTTAGGTAGTCACCAGCCCCAGCATTTT. Its protein is CASSLGSHQPQHF.

The gene calls are TRBV27 and TRBJ1-1; 7 bases line up with TRBD1. Germline lookup yields CDR1 MNHEY and CDR2 SMNVEV (reference sequence). This CDR3 has 17 amino acids. V trimming: 5 bases; J trimming: 1 base; junction bases outside the gene matches: 13. CDR3 DNA sequence: TGTGCCAGCAGTCGCTATGGTTTCAGGGGGGAGAACACTGAAGCTTTCTTT. Its protein product is CASSRYGFRGENTEAFF.

This chain joins TRBV28 and TRBJ1-1, with 9 bases matching TRBD1. The germline gives CDR1 MDHEN, CDR2 SYDVKM. Trimming at V came to 9 bases and at J to 11 bases, leaving 13 bases not matched to a gene. The CDR3 sequence is 13 residues long. For the CDR3, the DNA is TGTGCCAGTACCGGGACAGGGAGATTCTGGGCTTTCTTT. Protein sequence: CASTGTGRFWAFF.

The chain couples TRBV5-4 to TRBJ2-5, with a possible D match to TRBD2 (7 bases). CDR1 SGHNT and CDR2 YYREEE come from the germline V gene (reference sequence). V gave up 4 bases and J gave up 2 bases, with 18 bases separating them. The CDR3 runs 16 residues. The CDR3, as DNA: TGTGCCAGCAGCATCGACGGGGGGCACCCTCAAGAGACCCAGTACTTC. Translated: CASSIDGGHPQETQYF.

The V gene is TRBV19, the J gene TRBJ1-4; D possibly corresponds to TRBD1 (5 bases). Trimming took off 10 bases at V and 8 bases at J, with 17 bases between the two ends. The CDR3 has 13 amino acids. Per germline, CDR1 LNHDA and CDR2 SQIVND (reference sequence). CDR3 bases: TGTGCCATCACAAGATGGGGCCTGGAAAAACTGTTTTTT. Translation: CAITRWGLEKLFF.

The V gene is TRBV21-1, the J gene TRBJ2-2; TRBD1, the table's D call, lacks a check against the DNA. TRBV21-1 represents a pseudogene. The CDR3 has 19 residues. The CDR3 bases are TGTGCCAGCAGCACCTCAAATATGGACAGGGGGCGTAGTACCGGGGAGCTGTTTTTT. Protein sequence: CASSTSNMDRGRSTGELFF.

The V and J genes are TRBV5-1 and TRBJ1-2; D possibly corresponds to TRBD1 (6 bases). V shed 4 bases and J shed 2 bases, with 30 bases lying between them. CDR1 is SGHRS, CDR2 YFSETQ, per germline. The CDR3 extends over 20 amino acids. This CDR3 reads CASSRIPGTTDGTRNYGYTF. In nucleotides, the CDR3 is TGCGCCAGCAGCCGGATTCCCGGGACAACCGATGGGACCAGGAACTATGGCTACACCTTC.

The genes are TRBV7-9 and TRBJ1-5; possible D gene TRBD1, 5 bases. V gave up 3 bases and J gave up 8 bases, with 11 bases separating them. Germline V CDR1 and CDR2: SEHNR, FQNEAQ (reference sequence). The CDR3 runs 13 residues. The CDR3 DNA reads as TGTGCCAGCAGCTTCAGGGAATTCGAGCCCCAGCATTTT. Protein product: CASSFREFEPQHF.

This clone was found a few times. The chain combines TRBV18 with TRBJ2-7; 8 bases line up with TRBD1. This CDR3 has 15 residues. Germline V gene lookup returns CDR1 KGHSH and CDR2 LQKENI. V gave up 4 bases and J gave up 2 bases; unmatched junction bases: 7. The CDR3 is CASSRTGTGAYEQYF. CDR3 sequence (DNA): TGTGCCAGCTCACGGACCGGGACAGGAGCCTACGAGCAGTACTTC.

This rearrangement joins TRBV6-1 to TRBJ2-7; 9 nucleotides line up with TRBD1. Germline assignment: CDR1 MNHNS and CDR2 SASEGT. Trimming took 1 base from V and 4 from J; bases not matched to a gene: 5. The CDR3 totals 15 residues. CDR3 loop: CASSEEGTGTYEQYF. CDR3 bases: TGTGCCAGCAGTGAAGAGGGGACAGGGACGTACGAGCAGTACTTC.

The gene calls are TRBV6-5 and TRBJ1-5; tentative D call: TRBD1 (5 bases). Germline V lookup: CDR1 MNHEY, CDR2 SVGAGI. The CDR3 spans 14 residues. V was cut by 4 bases and J by 0 bases, with 7 bases left in between. CDR3 amino acids: CASSSGDSNQPQHF. The CDR3 region has the DNA TGTGCCAGCAGTTCGGGGGATAGCAATCAGCCCCAGCATTTT.

This sequence joins TRBV27 and TRBJ2-7; tentative D call: TRBD2 (5 bases). The CDR3 extends over 14 amino acids. Germline V CDR1 and CDR2: MNHEY, SMNVEV (reference sequence). The V end was cut by 5 bases, the J end by 6 bases, with 17 bases between. The CDR3 DNA sequence: TGTGCCAGCAGTCCGTATGACGGAGGCCTCGAGCAGTACTTC. It specifies CASSPYDGGLEQYF.

This clone was counted between two and nine times. The chain recombines TRBV30 with TRBJ1-4; 11 bases are a match to TRBD1. The V gene end was trimmed by 1 base and the J gene end by 11 bases; junction bases not matched to a gene: 3. Per the germline V gene, CDR1 is GTSNPN and CDR2 is SVGIG (reference sequence). The CDR3 is 13 amino acids. The CDR3 nucleotides are TGTGCCTGGAGTGGGGACAGGGGGACGAAACTGTTTTTT. It translates to CAWSGDRGTKLFF.

In its sample, this clone was seen once. V usage is TRBV5-1 and J usage is TRBJ2-1; 7 bases agree with TRBD2. The junction had 4 bases not matched to a gene; V was cut back by 7 bases and J by 0 bases. Germline loops: CDR1 SGHRS, CDR2 YFSETQ. CDR3 length: 14 residues. For the CDR3, the DNA is TGCGCCAGCGGGAGGGGTAGCTCCTACAATGAGCAGTTCTTC. Translated, it gives CASGRGSSYNEQFF.

The chain links TRBV11-2 to TRBJ2-2; D is uncertain. The CDR3 runs to 15 residues. Trimming cost V 0 bases and J 0 bases, with 5 bases left between them. Per germline, CDR1 SGHAT and CDR2 FQNNGV. In nucleotides, the CDR3 is TGTGCCAGCAGCTTAGAGTCAGCGAACACCGGGGAGCTGTTTTTT. It encodes CASSLESANTGELFF.

The CDR3 bases are TGTGCCAGTAGTGCGGACAAGTTCACAATCGGCTACACCTTC. Its translation is CASSADKFTIGYTF. The chain uses TRBV19 and TRBJ1-2; TRBD1 might be the D (5 bases). This CDR3 contains 14 residues. Trimming took 5 bases from V and 8 from J, leaving 18 bases between them. Germline CDR1 is LNHDA and CDR2 is SQIVND (reference sequence).

The chain recombines TRBV10-2 with TRBJ1-2, with D hard to call. Trimming shortened V by 2 bases and J by 4 bases, and 11 bases separated the two germline ends. The V gene's germline CDR1 is WSHSY and CDR2 SAAADI. This CDR3 is built from 14 residues. The CDR3 protein is CASSETLSFYGYTF. The CDR3 DNA reads TGCGCCAGCAGTGAGACCCTATCCTTCTATGGCTACACCTTC.

This clone occurred a few times. J is TRBJ1-1 and V is TRBV7-9, with a weak D call TRBD1 (5 bases). The germline V and J ends were trimmed by 0 bases and 10 bases, with 9 bases remaining between them. The CDR3 has 12 residues. Germline V CDR1 and CDR2: SEHNR, FQNEAQ (reference sequence). This CDR3 is CASSLARGRAFF. The CDR3 DNA reads as TGTGCCAGCAGCTTAGCGCGGGGGAGAGCTTTCTTT.

This rearrangement joins TRBV28 to TRBJ1-1, with 7 bases identical to TRBD1. Germline assignment: CDR1 MDHEN and CDR2 SYDVKM. Germline trimming cut 4 bases from V and 3 bases from J; bases unmatched to any gene: 11. This CDR3 region has 16 residues. Here the CDR3 reads CASSSLITGADTEAFF. The CDR3, as DNA: TGTGCCAGCAGTTCCCTGATTACAGGGGCTGACACTGAAGCTTTCTTT.

This rearrangement joins TRBV27 to TRBJ1-1, with 10 bases that match TRBD1. The ends lost 5 bases at V and 5 bases at J; junction bases unmatched: 8. This CDR3 has 15 amino acids. Germline CDR1 MNHEY, CDR2 SMNVEV (reference sequence). CDR3 amino acids: CASSQADRGHTEAFF. As DNA, the CDR3 is TGTGCCAGCAGTCAGGCCGACAGGGGGCATACTGAAGCTTTCTTT.

This clone was seen a single time. The V gene is TRBV6-2 or TRBV6-3, the J gene TRBJ1-4; possibly TRBD1 for D (6 bases). This CDR3 is built from 16 residues. V was clipped by 4 bases and J by 0 bases, with 12 bases between them. Germline values: CDR1 MNHEY, CDR2 SVGEGT. The CDR3 coding sequence is TGTGCCAGCAGTTCCCCGGACAGTGCAACTAATGAAAAACTGTTTTTT. Its protein product is CASSSPDSATNEKLFF.

The chain links TRBV5-4 to TRBJ2-7, with a weak D call TRBD1 (5 bases). The CDR3 consists of 16 residues. CDR1 and CDR2 from the germline V gene are SGHNT and YYREEE (reference sequence). Trimming took 4 bases from V and 3 from J, leaving 20 bases between them. The CDR3, as DNA: TGTGCCAGCAGCAGTTATGGGTACAGGCGTAGCTACGAGCAGTACTTC. Encoded protein: CASSSYGYRRSYEQYF.

The chain recombines TRBV6-5 with TRBJ1-1; TRBD1 is a possible D gene (5 bases). V gave up 6 bases and J gave up 11 bases, with 19 bases separating them. The CDR3 covers 13 residues. Germline CDR1 and CDR2: MNHEY and SVGAGI. CDR3 sequence reads: CASSPIGALAAFF. CDR3 nucleotide sequence: TGTGCCAGCAGCCCAATAGGGGCTCTGGCGGCTTTCTTT.